This TCR beta chain comes out of a study of technical replicates of blood from a few donors. Only in-frame clones appear in the TCRdb table, and some are missing; sequencing was by immunoSEQ multiplex PCR. The sample has about 88,000 clones; 85% to 95% are singletons. Germline V lookup: CDR1 SGHTA, CDR2 FQGNSA. The ends were cut back, 1 base at V and 4 bases at J, with 10 bases in the middle. CDR3 length: 14 residues. The sequenced sample was T cells isolated from PBMCs. This rearrangement joins TRBV7-2 to TRBJ1-2; perhaps TRBD1 as D (5 bases). The sequence derives from a human donor in good health. For the CDR3, the DNA is TGTGCCAGCAGCTTAGTAGGGGTAGGCTATGGCTACACCTTC. Translated, it gives CASSLVGVGYGYTF.